This TCR beta chain was sequenced during a study of blood T cell repertoires in COVID-19 (dated by TCRdb to about 2020). Study-level background: The collaborator samples originated in the United States, Italy and Spain and spanned the acute and convalescent phases of COVID-19. The sample metadata nearly always contained a de-identified subject ID, COVID-19 status, age in years and sex. The repertoires were released in a freely available public database intended as a resource for research on the immune response to SARS-CoV-2. Where available, HLA class I and class II types were taken from metadata supplied by the sample provider and were not determined by assay-based typing. Samples came from the ongoing ImmuneRACE study (first 160 participants) plus 1,254 subjects from 6 global collaborators. Deeply sampled blood TCRbeta repertoires from subjects exposed to, actively infected with, or recovered from COVID-19 were included in the dataset. The prospective study material was composed of cDNA or gDNA derived from T cells, B-cell-depleted T cells, or PBMCs. General findings and caveats noted by the study authors: The quantity of clinical and demographic metadata differed by source and by participant and was supplied without curation.

The CDR3 goes from the cysteine to the phenylalanine over 15 residues. The sequence is cut down to CDR3 DNA, 45 bases in frame from base 1. Deletion took 0 bases off V and 10 bases off J, with a span of 18 bases between the germline ends. Via the germline V gene, CDR1 is KGHSH and CDR2 LQKENI. With respect to this clone: What this receptor recognizes is not known. Qualities for individual bases were not recorded, and no much larger clone is one base off.

A second Seattle source provided samples from volunteer blood donors who had recovered from COVID-19. Whole blood was collected in K2EDTA tubes by collaborating institutions according to the institutions' own protocols. Collaborator samples were shipped for TCRbeta analysis as frozen whole blood, isolated PBMCs, or DNA extracted from either sample type. TCRbeta CDR3 regions were amplified from genomic DNA by means of the immunoSEQ Assay, a bias-controlled multiplex PCR. From the authors' description of their analysis: The number of nucleated cells in each sample was estimated from the amplification of reference gene primers within the assay. Sequence reads were collapsed and filtered to measure the absolute abundance of every unique TCRbeta CDR3 rearrangement. Productive Simpson clonality was computed per sample as the square root of Simpson's diversity index over productive rearrangements. TCRdb mirrors the immuneACCESS table, restricted to in-frame sequences. Some clones are absent from its copies; in checked studies, under half trace to an unresolved V gene, and the reason for the others is unknown. That table is the source of V, J and clone size, and D and trimming were worked out from the DNA. The table for this sample lists 200,000 to 250,000 clones; about nine tenths of them were counted only once. The top ten clonotypes cover 5.5% to 6.5% of the sample.

The TCR comes from a man in his fifties or sixties who had recovered from COVID-19. The receptor chain draws on TRBV18 and TRBJ1-2; TRBD1 is possibly the D segment (6 matching bases). Sequencing input: peripheral blood. The DNA sequence is given as TGTGCCAGCTCACCACCAACAGGGAGAGGCTACGACTACACCTTC. Its coded protein is CASSPPTGRGYDYTF.